Sequencing of this T cell receptor beta chain was carried out in a study of early T cells in non-severe SARS-CoV-2 infection. Study information: RNA in bulk from unsorted whole blood was sequenced, and chains were unpaired.

The CDR3 totals 16 residues. Trimming left V 3 bases short and J 4 bases short, with 17 bases between. CDR1 and CDR2 (germline): SGHNT, YYREEE (reference sequence). This clonotype was observed many times. What it binds is not known. Overall study results and limits: Clonotype matching in VDJdb favored anti-spike CD8 responses and did not capture private and CD4 specificities.

cDNA molecules, individually, were tagged with unique molecular identifiers. TCRdb processed the 5' RACE reads anew with MiXCR; each CDR3 protein has one entry. The table shows 25,000 to 30,000 distinct CDR3 sequences, with 5% to 6.5% occurring only once. This chain uses TRBV5-4 with TRBJ2-1; D is perhaps TRBD1 (5 bases). Source: whole blood, taken at baseline. This sequence originates from an adult who was a healthcare worker with PCR-confirmed SARS-CoV-2 infection or an uninfected control (not recorded which). In DNA, the CDR3 is TGTGCCAGCAGCTCCCGCAGGGATCTCTGGTACAATGAGCAGTTCTTC. Translation: CASSSRRDLWYNEQFF.